The 16 T cell receptor beta chains presented below share a single source sample, sequenced in a study of blood T cell repertoires in COVID-19. Clones were read by immunoSEQ multiplex PCR, and TCRdb kept only the in-frame ones, dropping some. The sample gives 100,000 to 150,000 clones, about 85% of which show up once; 20% to 30% is in the top ten. Specimen: peripheral blood. The receptor set was obtained from a woman at least 80 years old with acute or convalescent COVID-19.

This clone was detected once. This rearrangement joins TRBV11-3 to TRBJ1-2; the D gene is possibly TRBD1 (6 bases). V was shortened by 5 bases and J by 5 bases, with 18 bases between the two germline ends. CDR1 is SGHNT, CDR2 YENEEA, per germline. The CDR3 loop spans 15 amino acids. The DNA of the CDR3 is TGTGCCAGCAGCCATACCCTTGGACAGTATTATGGCTACACCTTC. This gives the protein CASSHTLGQYYGYTF. The complete variable domain, with remaining parts taken from reference TRBV11-3 and TRBJ1-2, reads EAGVVQSPRYKIIEKKQPVAFWCNPISGHNTLYWYLQNLGQGPELLIRYENEEAVDDSQLPKDRFSAERLKGVDSTLKIQPAELGDSAVYLCASSHTLGQYYGYTFGSGTRLTVV.

This clone was detected only once. The chain recombines TRBV18 with TRBJ1-5; TRBD1 agrees at 8 bases. Losses at the gene ends were 5 bases for V and 3 bases for J; bases not matched to a gene: 3. This CDR3 is built from 14 residues. In germline, CDR1 is KGHSH, CDR2 LQKENI. The CDR3 nucleotides read TGTGCCAGCTCAGGGGACAGGTCCAATCAGCCCCAGCATTTT. Encoded protein: CASSGDRSNQPQHF.

The CDR3 sequence: CASRRRQGKDNTGELFF. The CDR3 DNA is TGTGCCAGTAGGAGAAGACAGGGGAAAGATAACACCGGGGAGCTGTTTTTT. The chain is built from TRBV19 and TRBJ2-2; the match to TRBD1 covers 8 bases. There are 17 residues in the CDR3. Germline V gives CDR1 LNHDA, CDR2 SQIVND (reference sequence). J was trimmed by 2 bases and V by 6 bases; bases with no gene match: 11.

V is TRBV23-1 and J is TRBJ2-1, with D perhaps matching TRBD1 (5 bases). Being an ORF, TRBV23-1 has a function that is uncertain. V was pared by 2 bases and J by 4 bases, with 6 bases between. CDR3 length: 13 amino acids. The CDR3 nucleotides read TGCGCCAGCAGTCAAAAGGGGTACAATGAGCAGTTCTTC. Protein sequence: CASSQKGYNEQFF.

V usage is TRBV5-8 and J usage is TRBJ1-5; D gene unclear. The V end lost 1 base, the J end lost 9 bases, and 8 bases lay between the germline ends. The length of the CDR3 is 12 residues. Germline V gene data show CDR1 as SGHTS and CDR2 as YDEGEE. The CDR3 is CASSLSPGPQHF. For the CDR3, the DNA is TGTGCCAGCAGCTTGTCCCCAGGGCCCCAGCATTTT.

The chain has TRBV4-3 and TRBJ2-2; tentative D call: TRBD2 (5 bases). V was cut by 0 bases and J by 1 base, with 15 bases left in between. This CDR3 comprises 18 residues. The germline gives CDR1 LGHNA, CDR2 YSLEER. The CDR3 is CASSQDLVRAGNTGELFF. The CDR3 bases are TGCGCCAGCAGCCAAGATCTAGTGAGGGCGGGGAACACCGGGGAGCTGTTTTTT.

This rearrangement joins TRBV5-1 to TRBJ1-2; 9 nucleotides match TRBD1. This CDR3 comprises 16 residues. Germline-derived CDR1 and CDR2 are SGHRS and YFSETQ. V shed 3 bases and J 8 bases; nucleotides not matched to a gene: 14. This CDR3 is CASSSTPGQGTKGYTF. The CDR3, as DNA: TGCGCCAGCAGCTCCACCCCGGGACAGGGAACAAAGGGCTACACCTTC. The variable domain in full, with the rest retrieved from reference TRBV5-1 and TRBJ1-2, is KAGVTQTPRYLIKTRGQQVTLSCSPISGHRSVSWYQQTPGQGLQFLFEYFSETQRNKGNFPGRFSGRQFSNSRSEMNVSTLELGDSALYLCASSSTPGQGTKGYTFGSGTRLTVV.

This rearrangement joins TRBV18 to TRBJ1-4; D is possibly TRBD1 (5 bases). CDR3 size: 15 residues. CDR1 is KGHSH and CDR2 is LQKENI in the germline V gene. Between the trimmed V and J ends, which lost 0 bases and 10 bases, there was a span of 15 bases. In nucleotides, the CDR3 is TGTGCCAGCTCACCACCTGTCGGTCAGGGTGCAAAACTGTTTTTT. Its translation is CASSPPVGQGAKLFF.

This clone was detected only a few times. V usage is TRBV2 and J usage is TRBJ2-1, with 7 bases identical to TRBD1. V was clipped by 6 bases and J by 1 base; unmatched bases: 3. The CDR3 has 14 residues. CDR1 SNHLY and CDR2 FYNNEI come from the germline V gene. The CDR3 reads CASRPRGSYNEQFF. The CDR3 nucleotides are TGTGCCAGCAGGCCCAGGGGGTCCTACAATGAGCAGTTCTTC.

The CDR3 here is CASTPQHGGRETQYF. CDR3 nucleotides: TGTGCCAGCACTCCCCAGCACGGGGGGAGGGAGACCCAGTACTTC. V is TRBV6-5 and J is TRBJ2-5; 7 positions match TRBD2. Germline loops: CDR1 MNHEY, CDR2 SVGAGI. The J segment lost 5 bases and the V segment lost 7 bases, leaving 13 bases of the junction unmatched. This CDR3 spans 15 amino acids.

The CDR3 sequence: CASSHRDNGYTF. As DNA, the CDR3 is TGTGCCAGCAGTCACAGGGACAATGGCTACACCTTC. The V gene is TRBV27, the J gene TRBJ1-2; D perhaps matches TRBD1 (6 bases). Germline lookup yields CDR1 MNHEY and CDR2 SMNVEV (reference sequence). The ends were cut back, 5 bases at V and 6 bases at J, with 10 bases in the middle. CDR3 length equals 12 residues.

This clone was observed a few times. The J gene is TRBJ2-7, the V gene TRBV10-2; D not certain. Germline assignment: CDR1 WSHSY and CDR2 SAAADI. Trimming shortened V by 6 bases and J by 4 bases, and 13 bases separated the two germline ends. The CDR3 sequence is 13 residues long. CDR3 region: CASRPDSGYEQYV. In DNA form, the CDR3 reads TGCGCCAGCAGGCCAGATTCGGGTTACGAGCAGTACGTC.

The chain is built from TRBV28 and TRBJ1-5; maybe TRBD1 (6 bases). Germline CDR1 is MDHEN and CDR2 is SYDVKM. The CDR3 loop spans 17 amino acids. Between the trimmed V and J ends, which lost 1 base and 11 bases, there was a span of 24 bases. Here the CDR3 reads CASSLLGRSGAAEAQHF. The CDR3 DNA follows: TGTGCCAGCAGTTTATTAGGCCGTTCAGGGGCCGCGGAAGCCCAGCATTTT.

This chain uses TRBV11-2 with TRBJ2-7; TRBD1 agrees at 7 bases. Germline V CDR1 and CDR2: SGHAT, FQNNGV. V lost 3 bases and J lost 4; bases outside the gene matches: 21. CDR3 length: 19 residues. The CDR3 DNA is TGTGCCAGCAGCTTTACCGGGACAGATAATCACAACGGCCCTTACGAGCAGTACTTC. Translating it yields CASSFTGTDNHNGPYEQYF.

The chain combines TRBV11-2 with TRBJ1-1; 8 bases agree with TRBD1. The CDR3 loop spans 15 amino acids. V shed 1 base and J 3 bases; nucleotides not matched to a gene: 4. Germline V gives CDR1 SGHAT, CDR2 FQNNGV. CDR3 DNA sequence: TGTGCCAGCAGCTTAGGGACAGGGTGGGACACTGAAGCTTTCTTT. This sequence encodes CASSLGTGWDTEAFF.

V and J are TRBV24-1 and TRBJ2-1; 12 bases line up with TRBD2. From germline, CDR1 is KGHDR and CDR2 SFDVKD. V lost 4 bases and J lost 7; bases outside the gene matches: 7. CDR3 size: 16 residues. This chain's CDR3 is CATSDTTSGGRNEQFF. In DNA, the CDR3 is TGTGCCACCAGTGACACGACTAGCGGGGGCCGGAATGAGCAGTTCTTC.